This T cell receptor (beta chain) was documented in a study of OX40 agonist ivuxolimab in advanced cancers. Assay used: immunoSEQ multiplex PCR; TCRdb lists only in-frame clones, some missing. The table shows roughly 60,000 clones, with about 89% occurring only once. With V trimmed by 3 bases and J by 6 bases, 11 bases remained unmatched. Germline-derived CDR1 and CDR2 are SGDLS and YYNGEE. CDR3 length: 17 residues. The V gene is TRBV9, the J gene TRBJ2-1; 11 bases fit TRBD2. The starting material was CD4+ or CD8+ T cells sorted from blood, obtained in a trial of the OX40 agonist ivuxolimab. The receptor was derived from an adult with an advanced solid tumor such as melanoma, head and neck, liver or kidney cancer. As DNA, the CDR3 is TGTGCCAGCAGCGAACGCACTAGCGGGGGTTCTAGCAATGAGCAGTTCTTC. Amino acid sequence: CASSERTSGGSSNEQFF.